These 13 T cell receptor beta chains came from one sample sequenced in a study of siplizumab effects on memory and regulatory T cells (dated by TCRdb to about 2019). To prepare the library, the immunoSEQ multiplex PCR assay was applied. Sourced from immuneACCESS, this table was stored by TCRdb with only in-frame sequences that have V and J called. A share of the clones is absent; for the studies checked, an unresolved V gene accounts for under half, and the remainder has no known explanation. This sample comprises more than 75,000 clones, 93% of them detected only once. Over 5.5% of the sample is held by the ten biggest clonotypes. Sequencing was done on a sample of CD8+ T cells sorted from blood. All receptors derive from a human donor in good health.

The rearrangement links TRBV19 to TRBJ2-5, with D possibly being TRBD1 or TRBD2 (5 bases each). V was trimmed by 7 bases and J by 3 bases, leaving 18 bases between them. The germline gives CDR1 LNHDA, CDR2 SQIVND (reference sequence). This CDR3 has 15 residues. The CDR3 coding sequence is TGTGCCAGTACCAACCCATGGGTGGGGGAAGAGACCCAGTACTTC. It encodes CASTNPWVGEETQYF. Full variable domain (remainder filled in from reference TRBV19 and TRBJ2-5): DGGITQSPKYLFRKEGQNVTLSCEQNLNHDAMYWYRQDPGQGLRLIYYSQIVNDFQKGDIAEGYSVSREKKESFPLTVTSAQKNPTAFYLCASTNPWVGEETQYFGPGTRLLVL.

The chain couples TRBV5-6 to TRBJ2-1; D might be TRBD1 or TRBD2, each matching 5 bases. Germline V CDR1 and CDR2: SGHDT, YYEEEE. The V gene lost 0 bases and the J gene lost 8 bases, with 9 bases spanning the gap. This CDR3 is built from 13 residues. The CDR3 spells CASSLARGDEQFF. The CDR3 DNA sequence: TGTGCCAGCAGCTTGGCCAGAGGGGATGAGCAGTTCTTC.

This chain links TRBV11-2 with TRBJ2-7, with 10 bases that match TRBD1. Per germline, CDR1 SGHAT and CDR2 FQNNGV. Trimming removed 5 bases from V and 1 base from J; junction bases left unmatched: 5. The length of the CDR3 is 15 residues. The CDR3 DNA is TGTGCCAGCAGCCCTGACAGGGGGCCGTCCTACGAGCAGTACTTC. Amino acids: CASSPDRGPSYEQYF.

The chain joins TRBV7-3 to TRBJ2-1; a weak D match, TRBD2 (5 bases). The V and J ends lost 6 bases and 4 bases respectively, with 10 bases between them. Germline values: CDR1 SGHTA, CDR2 FQGTGA. The CDR3 consists of 13 residues. CDR3 bases: TGTGCCAGCAGGAGAGCGGAATACAATGAGCAGTTCTTC. Protein: CASRRAEYNEQFF.

The chain has TRBV7-6 and TRBJ2-1, with D perhaps being TRBD1 or TRBD2 (6 bases each). V dropped 1 base and J dropped 8 bases, with 9 bases sitting between them. Germline V gene data show CDR1 as SGHVS and CDR2 as FNYEAQ. The CDR3 runs 13 residues. As DNA, the CDR3 is TGTGCCAGCAGCTTAGGGGGGGCCTATGAGCAGTTCTTC. It encodes CASSLGGAYEQFF.

V and J are TRBV2 and TRBJ1-5; 7 bases line up with TRBD1. The ends lost 5 bases at V and 3 bases at J; junction bases unmatched: 7. The germline CDR1 and CDR2 sequences are SNHLY and FYNNEI. The CDR3 is 15 residues long. The CDR3 is CASSTGTANNQPQHF. For the CDR3, the DNA is TGTGCCAGCAGTACCGGGACAGCGAACAATCAGCCCCAGCATTTT.

Concerning this clone itself: Other DNA sequences of this sample code for an identical CDR3. This chain links TRBV27 with TRBJ1-5; D gene uncertain. V was cut by 3 bases and J by 4 bases, with 7 bases left in between. This CDR3 comprises 13 residues. The germline CDR1 and CDR2 sequences are MNHEY and SMNVEV (reference sequence). This CDR3 is CASSFGGNQPQHF. The CDR3 DNA is TGTGCCAGCAGTTTCGGCGGAAATCAGCCCCAGCATTTT.

J is TRBJ2-1 and V is TRBV27; 9 bases are shared with TRBD2. The CDR3 sequence is 15 residues long. Germline V gene sequence: CDR1 MNHEY, CDR2 SMNVEV (reference sequence). V was clipped by 5 bases and J by 8 bases; unmatched bases: 10. CDR3 region: CASSMLAGRGDEQFF. CDR3 bases: TGTGCCAGCAGTATGCTAGCGGGGCGGGGAGATGAGCAGTTCTTC.

V is TRBV4-1 and J is TRBJ2-7, with D perhaps matching TRBD1 or TRBD2 (5 bases each). Trimming left V 1 base short and J 6 bases short, with 10 bases between. The V gene's germline CDR1 is MGHRA and CDR2 YSYEKL. CDR3 length: 13 residues. The CDR3 sequence: CASSQGRGVEQYF. The CDR3 DNA reads as TGCGCCAGCAGCCAAGGAAGGGGAGTCGAGCAGTACTTC.

The rearrangement links TRBV27 to TRBJ2-3; TRBD2 matches 8 bases. V dropped 7 bases and J dropped 0; count of bases not matched to a gene: 9. Per germline, CDR1 MNHEY and CDR2 SMNVEV (reference sequence). This CDR3 is built from 16 residues. CDR3 residues: CASNLLAGGSTDTQYF. The CDR3 coding sequence is TGTGCCAGCAATCTTCTCGCGGGGGGCAGCACAGATACGCAGTATTTT.

This CDR3 reads CASSEIFRTDRNTEAFF. The CDR3 DNA reads as TGTGCCAGCAGTGAGATATTTCGGACGGACCGGAACACTGAAGCTTTCTTT. This chain links TRBV6-1 with TRBJ1-1, with D unresolved. V was trimmed by 3 bases and J by 1 base, leaving 18 bases between them. Germline V gene lookup returns CDR1 MNHNS and CDR2 SASEGT. This CDR3 has 17 amino acids.

V and J are TRBV9 and TRBJ1-1, with TRBD1 as a possible D gene (6 bases). From germline, CDR1 is SGDLS and CDR2 YYNGEE. The V gene lost 4 bases and the J gene lost 4 bases, with 17 bases spanning the gap. CDR3 length equals 15 residues. CDR3 residues: CASSLEGGWGTEAFF. As DNA, the CDR3 is TGTGCCAGCAGCCTCGAGGGGGGCTGGGGCACTGAAGCTTTCTTT.

The V and J genes are TRBV15 and TRBJ2-7; no clear D. V lost 0 bases and J lost 0, with 6 bases in between. CDR1 LNHNV and CDR2 YYDKDF come from the germline V gene (reference sequence). The CDR3 is 14 amino acids. CDR3 DNA sequence: TGTGCCACCAGCAGAGAGTCCCACTCCTACGAGCAGTACTTC. It specifies CATSRESHSYEQYF.